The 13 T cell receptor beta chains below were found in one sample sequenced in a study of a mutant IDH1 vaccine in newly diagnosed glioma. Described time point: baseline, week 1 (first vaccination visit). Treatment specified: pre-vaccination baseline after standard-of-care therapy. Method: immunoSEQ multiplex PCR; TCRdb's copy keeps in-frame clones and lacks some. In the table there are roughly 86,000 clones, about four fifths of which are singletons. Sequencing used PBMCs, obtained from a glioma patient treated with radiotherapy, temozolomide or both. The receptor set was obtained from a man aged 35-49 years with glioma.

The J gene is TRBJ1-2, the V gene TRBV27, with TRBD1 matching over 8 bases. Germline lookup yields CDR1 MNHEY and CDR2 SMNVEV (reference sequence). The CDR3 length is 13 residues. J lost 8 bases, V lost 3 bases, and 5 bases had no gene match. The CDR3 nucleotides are TGTGCCAGCAGTTTGGTCCAGGGGGCCGGCTACACCTTC. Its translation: CASSLVQGAGYTF.

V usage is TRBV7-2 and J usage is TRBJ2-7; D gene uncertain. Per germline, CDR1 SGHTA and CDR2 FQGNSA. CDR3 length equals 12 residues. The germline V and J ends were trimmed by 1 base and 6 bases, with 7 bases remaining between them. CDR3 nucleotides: TGTGCCAGCAGCTTAGAAGGTTTCGAGCAGTACTTC. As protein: CASSLEGFEQYF. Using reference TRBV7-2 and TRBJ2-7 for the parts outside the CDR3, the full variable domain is GAGVSQSPSNKVTEKGKDVELRCDPISGHTALYWYRQSLGQGLEFLIYFQGNSAPDKSGLPSDRFSAERTGGSVSTLTIQRTQQEDSAVYLCASSLEGFEQYFGPGTRLTVT.

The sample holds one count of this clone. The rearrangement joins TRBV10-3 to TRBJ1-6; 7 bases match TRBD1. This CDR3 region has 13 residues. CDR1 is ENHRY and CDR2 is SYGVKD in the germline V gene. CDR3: CASGTANNSPLHF. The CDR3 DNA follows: TGTGCTTCCGGGACAGCAAATAATTCACCCCTCCACTTT.

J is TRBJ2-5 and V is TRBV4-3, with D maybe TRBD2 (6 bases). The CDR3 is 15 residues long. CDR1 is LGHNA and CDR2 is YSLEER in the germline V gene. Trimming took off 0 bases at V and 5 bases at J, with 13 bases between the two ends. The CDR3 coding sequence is TGCGCCAGCAGCCAAGATCGGGGGTATGAGGAGACCCAGTACTTC. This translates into CASSQDRGYEETQYF.

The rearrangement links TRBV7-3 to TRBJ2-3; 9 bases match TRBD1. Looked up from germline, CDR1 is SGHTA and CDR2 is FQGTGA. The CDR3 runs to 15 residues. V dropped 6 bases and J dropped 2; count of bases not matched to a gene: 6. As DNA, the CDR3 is TGTGCCAGCAGTTCCGGGACAGGGATCACAGATACGCAGTATTTT. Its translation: CASSSGTGITDTQYF.

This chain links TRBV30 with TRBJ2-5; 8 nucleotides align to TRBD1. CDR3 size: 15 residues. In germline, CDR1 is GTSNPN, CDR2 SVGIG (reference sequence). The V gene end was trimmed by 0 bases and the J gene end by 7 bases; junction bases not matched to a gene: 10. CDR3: CAWSVLQGVKGTQYF. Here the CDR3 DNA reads TGTGCCTGGAGTGTACTACAGGGGGTTAAAGGGACCCAGTACTTC.

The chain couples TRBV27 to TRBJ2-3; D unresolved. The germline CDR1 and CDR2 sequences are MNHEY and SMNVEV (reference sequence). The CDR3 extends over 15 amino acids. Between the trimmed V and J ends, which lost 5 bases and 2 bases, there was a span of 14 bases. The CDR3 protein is CASSPDLRATDTQYF. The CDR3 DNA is TGTGCCAGCAGTCCCGACCTCCGAGCCACAGATACGCAGTATTTT.

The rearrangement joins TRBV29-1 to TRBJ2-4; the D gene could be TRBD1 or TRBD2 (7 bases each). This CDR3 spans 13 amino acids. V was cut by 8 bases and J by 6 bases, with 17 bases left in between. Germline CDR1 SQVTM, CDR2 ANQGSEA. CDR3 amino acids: CSTRTGEGNIQYF. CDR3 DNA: TGCAGCACCCGTACAGGGGAGGGAAACATTCAGTACTTC. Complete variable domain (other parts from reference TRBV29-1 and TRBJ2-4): SAVISQKPSRDICQRGTSLTIQCQVDSQVTMMFWYRQQPGQSLTLIATANQGSEATYESGFVIDKFPISRPNLTFSTLTVSNMSPEDSSIYLCSTRTGEGNIQYFGAGTRLSVL.

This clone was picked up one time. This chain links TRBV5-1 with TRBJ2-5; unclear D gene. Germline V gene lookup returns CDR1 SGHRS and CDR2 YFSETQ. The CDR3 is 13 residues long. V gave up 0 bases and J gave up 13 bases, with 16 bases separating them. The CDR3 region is CASSLALDAHMYF. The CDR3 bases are TGCGCCAGCAGCTTGGCCCTTGATGCGCATATGTACTTC.

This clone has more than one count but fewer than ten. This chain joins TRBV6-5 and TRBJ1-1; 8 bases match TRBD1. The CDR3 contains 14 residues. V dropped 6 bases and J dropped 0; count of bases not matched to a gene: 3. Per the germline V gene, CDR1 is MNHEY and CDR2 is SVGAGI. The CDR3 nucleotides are TGTGCCAGCAGACTACAGGGGGTGAACACTGAAGCTTTCTTT. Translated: CASRLQGVNTEAFF.

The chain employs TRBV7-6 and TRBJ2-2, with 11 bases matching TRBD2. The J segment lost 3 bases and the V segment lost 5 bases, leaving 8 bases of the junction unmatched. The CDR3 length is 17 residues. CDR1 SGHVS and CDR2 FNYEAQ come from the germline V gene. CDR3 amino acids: CASSRRTSGGYTGELFF. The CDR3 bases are TGTGCCAGCAGCCGCCGTACTAGCGGGGGATACACCGGGGAGCTGTTTTTT.

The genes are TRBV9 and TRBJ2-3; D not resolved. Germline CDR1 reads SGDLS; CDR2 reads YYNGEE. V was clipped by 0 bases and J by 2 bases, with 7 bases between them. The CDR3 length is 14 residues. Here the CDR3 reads CASSVGLHTDTQYF. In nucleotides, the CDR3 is TGTGCCAGCAGCGTAGGACTCCACACAGATACGCAGTATTTT.

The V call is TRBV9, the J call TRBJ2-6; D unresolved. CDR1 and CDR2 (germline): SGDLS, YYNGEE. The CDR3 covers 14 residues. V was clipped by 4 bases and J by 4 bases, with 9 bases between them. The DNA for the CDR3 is TGTGCCAGCAGCCCACCCTGGGGGGCCAACGTCCTGACTTTC. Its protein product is CASSPPWGANVLTF.